This T cell receptor (beta chain) was recorded in a study of blood T cell repertoires in COVID-19. Across the whole study: Samples of COVID-19 (acute and convalescent) were obtained from the United States, Italy and Spain. In each case, the material was cDNA or gDNA derived from T cells, B-cell-depleted T cells, or PBMCs.

This clone was detected ten times or more. Trimming at V came to 4 bases and at J to 5 bases, leaving 12 bases not matched to a gene. CDR1 is MGHRA, CDR2 YSYEKL, per germline. This CDR3 is 17 amino acids long. In the source study's methods: Amplification with reference gene primers provided the estimates of nucleated cell counts. Generated by immunoSEQ multiplex PCR, the TCRdb table keeps only in-frame clones and is missing some. V, J and clone size reflect that table, while D and trimming were determined from the DNA. Of hundreds of thousands of clones listed, 85% to 90% are singletons. The rearrangement uses TRBV4-1 and TRBJ2-1, with TRBD1 matching over 9 bases. The origin of this receptor is a woman aged 18-29 years with acute or convalescent COVID-19. The specimen was peripheral blood. The CDR3 coding sequence is TGCGCCAGCAGCCGCGAAACGGGGACAGGGTTTGACAATGAGCAGTTCTTC. It yields the protein CASSRETGTGFDNEQFF.